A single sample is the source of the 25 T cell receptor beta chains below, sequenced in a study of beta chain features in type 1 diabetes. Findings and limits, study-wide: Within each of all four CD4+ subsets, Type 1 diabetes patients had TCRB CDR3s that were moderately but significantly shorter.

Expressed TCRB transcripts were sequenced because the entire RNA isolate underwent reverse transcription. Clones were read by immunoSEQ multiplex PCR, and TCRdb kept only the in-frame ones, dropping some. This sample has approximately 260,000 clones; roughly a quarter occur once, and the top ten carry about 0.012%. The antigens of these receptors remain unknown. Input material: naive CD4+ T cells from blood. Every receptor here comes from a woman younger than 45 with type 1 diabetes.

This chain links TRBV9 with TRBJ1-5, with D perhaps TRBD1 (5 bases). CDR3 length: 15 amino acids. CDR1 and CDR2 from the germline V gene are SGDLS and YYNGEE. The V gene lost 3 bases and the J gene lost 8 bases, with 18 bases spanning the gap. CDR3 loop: CASSAGGRPSEPQHF. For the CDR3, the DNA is TGTGCCAGCAGCGCGGGGGGACGCCCCTCGGAGCCCCAGCATTTT.

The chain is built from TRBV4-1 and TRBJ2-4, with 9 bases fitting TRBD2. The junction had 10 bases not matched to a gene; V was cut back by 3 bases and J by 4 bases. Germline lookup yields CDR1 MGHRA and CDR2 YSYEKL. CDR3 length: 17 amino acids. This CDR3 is CASSQGSTSGRKNIQYF. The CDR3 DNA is TGCGCCAGCAGCCAGGGATCAACCAGCGGGAGGAAAAACATTCAGTACTTC.

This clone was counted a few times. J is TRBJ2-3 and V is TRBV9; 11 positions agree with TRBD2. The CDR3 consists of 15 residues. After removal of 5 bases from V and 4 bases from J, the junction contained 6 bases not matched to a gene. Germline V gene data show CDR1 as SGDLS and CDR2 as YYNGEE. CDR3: CASSALAGGPDTQYF. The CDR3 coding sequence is TGTGCCAGCAGTGCTTTAGCGGGAGGGCCAGATACGCAGTATTTT.

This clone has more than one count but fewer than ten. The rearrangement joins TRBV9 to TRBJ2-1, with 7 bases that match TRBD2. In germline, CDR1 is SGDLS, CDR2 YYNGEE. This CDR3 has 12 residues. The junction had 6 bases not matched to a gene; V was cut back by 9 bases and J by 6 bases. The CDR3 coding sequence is TGTGCCACCGGGTCTAGCGGCAATGAGCAGTTCTTC. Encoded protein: CATGSSGNEQFF.

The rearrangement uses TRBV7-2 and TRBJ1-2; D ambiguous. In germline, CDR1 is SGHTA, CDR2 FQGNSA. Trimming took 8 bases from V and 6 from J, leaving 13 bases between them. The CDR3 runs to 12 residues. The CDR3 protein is CASRLLADGYTF. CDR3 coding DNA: TGTGCCAGCCGCCTTTTGGCAGATGGCTACACCTTC.

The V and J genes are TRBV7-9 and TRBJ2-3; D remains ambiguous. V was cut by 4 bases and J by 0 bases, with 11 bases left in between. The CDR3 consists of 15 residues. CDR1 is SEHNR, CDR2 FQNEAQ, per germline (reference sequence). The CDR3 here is CASSYRGPSTDTQYF. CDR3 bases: TGTGCCAGCAGCTACCGAGGCCCGAGCACAGATACGCAGTATTTT.

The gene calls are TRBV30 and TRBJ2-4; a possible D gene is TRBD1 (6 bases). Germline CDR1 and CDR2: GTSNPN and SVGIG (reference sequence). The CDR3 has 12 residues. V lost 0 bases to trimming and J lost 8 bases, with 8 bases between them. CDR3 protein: CAWSVQGDIQYF. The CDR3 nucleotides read TGTGCCTGGAGTGTACAGGGAGACATTCAGTACTTC. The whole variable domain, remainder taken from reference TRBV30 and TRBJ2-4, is SQTIHQWPATLVQPVGSPLSLECTVEGTSNPNLYWYRQAAGRGLQLLFYSVGIGQISSEVPQNLSASRPQDRQFILSSKKLLLSDSGFYLCAWSVQGDIQYFGAGTRLSVL.

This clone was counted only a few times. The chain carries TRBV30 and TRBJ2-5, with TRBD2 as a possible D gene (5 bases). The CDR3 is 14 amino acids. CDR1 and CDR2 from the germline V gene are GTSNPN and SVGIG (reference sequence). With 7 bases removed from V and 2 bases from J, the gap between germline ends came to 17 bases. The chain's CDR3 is CASSLAESQETQYF. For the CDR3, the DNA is TGTGCCTCAAGCCTAGCTGAGTCACAAGAGACCCAGTACTTC.

CDR3 coding DNA: TGCGCCAGCAGCTTATCTAGCGGGGCCAGCTCCTACGAGCAGTACTTC. Translating gives CASSLSSGASSYEQYF. The gene calls are TRBV5-1 and TRBJ2-7; 9 bases are a match to TRBD2. This CDR3 region has 16 residues. Germline CDR1 SGHRS, CDR2 YFSETQ. The ends lost 2 bases at V and 0 bases at J; junction bases unmatched: 6. The full variable domain, completed using reference TRBV5-1 and TRBJ2-7, is KAGVTQTPRYLIKTRGQQVTLSCSPISGHRSVSWYQQTPGQGLQFLFEYFSETQRNKGNFPGRFSGRQFSNSRSEMNVSTLELGDSALYLCASSLSSGASSYEQYFGPGTRLTVT.

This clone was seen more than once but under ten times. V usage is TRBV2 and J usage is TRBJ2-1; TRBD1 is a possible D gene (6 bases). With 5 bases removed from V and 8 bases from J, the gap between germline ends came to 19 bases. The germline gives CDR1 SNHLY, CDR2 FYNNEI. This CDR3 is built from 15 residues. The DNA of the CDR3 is TGTGCCAGCAGTACCTACCTTCAGGGGTTCGATGAGCAGTTCTTC. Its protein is CASSTYLQGFDEQFF.

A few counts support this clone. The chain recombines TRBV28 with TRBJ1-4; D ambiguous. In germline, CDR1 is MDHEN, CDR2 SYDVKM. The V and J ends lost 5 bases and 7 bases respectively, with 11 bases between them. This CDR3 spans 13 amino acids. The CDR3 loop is CASSRGLREKLFF. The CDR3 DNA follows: TGTGCCAGCAGTCGGGGTCTTCGTGAAAAACTGTTTTTT.

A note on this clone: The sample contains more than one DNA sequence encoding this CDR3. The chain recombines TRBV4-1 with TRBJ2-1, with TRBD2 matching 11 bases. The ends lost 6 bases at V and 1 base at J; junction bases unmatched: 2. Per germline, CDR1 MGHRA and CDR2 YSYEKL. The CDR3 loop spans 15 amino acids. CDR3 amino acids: CASSRLAGSYNEQFF. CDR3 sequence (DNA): TGCGCCAGCAGTCGACTAGCGGGATCCTACAATGAGCAGTTCTTC.

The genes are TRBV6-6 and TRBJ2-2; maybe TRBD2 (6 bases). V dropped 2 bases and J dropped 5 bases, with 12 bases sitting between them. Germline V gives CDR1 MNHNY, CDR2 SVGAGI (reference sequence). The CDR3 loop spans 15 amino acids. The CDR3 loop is CASSYRGRQTGELFF. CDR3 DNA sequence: TGTGCCAGCAGTTACCGGGGGAGACAGACCGGGGAGCTGTTTTTT.

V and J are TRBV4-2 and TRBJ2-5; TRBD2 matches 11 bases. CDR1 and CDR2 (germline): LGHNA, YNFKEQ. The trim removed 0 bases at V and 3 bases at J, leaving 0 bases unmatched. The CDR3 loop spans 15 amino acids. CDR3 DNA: TGTGCCAGCAGCCAAGAGACTAGCGGGGAAGAGACCCAGTACTTC. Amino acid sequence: CASSQETSGEETQYF.

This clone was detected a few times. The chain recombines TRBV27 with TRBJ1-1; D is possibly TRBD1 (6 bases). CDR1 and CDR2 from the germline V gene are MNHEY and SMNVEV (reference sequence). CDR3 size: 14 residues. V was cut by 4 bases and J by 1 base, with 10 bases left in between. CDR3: CASSSLTGNTEAFF. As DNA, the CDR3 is TGTGCCAGCAGTTCCTTGACAGGGAACACTGAAGCTTTCTTT.

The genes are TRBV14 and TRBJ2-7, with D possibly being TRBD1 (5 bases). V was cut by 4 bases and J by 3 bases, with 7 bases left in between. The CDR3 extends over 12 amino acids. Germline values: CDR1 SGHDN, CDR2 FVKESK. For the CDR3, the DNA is TGTGCCAGCAGCCTAAGGGGCTACGAGCAGTACTTC. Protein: CASSLRGYEQYF.

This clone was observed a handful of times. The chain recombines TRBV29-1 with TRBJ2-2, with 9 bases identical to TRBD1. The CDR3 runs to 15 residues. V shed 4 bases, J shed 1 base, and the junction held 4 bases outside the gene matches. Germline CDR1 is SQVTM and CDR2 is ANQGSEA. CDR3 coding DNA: TGCAGCGTTGGAGGGGACAGGGAGAACACCGGGGAGCTGTTTTTT. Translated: CSVGGDRENTGELFF.

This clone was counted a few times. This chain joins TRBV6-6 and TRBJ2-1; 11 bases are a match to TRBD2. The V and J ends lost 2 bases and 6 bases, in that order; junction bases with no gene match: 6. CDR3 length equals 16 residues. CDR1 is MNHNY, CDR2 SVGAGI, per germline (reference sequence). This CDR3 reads CASSYDLAGGRNEQFF. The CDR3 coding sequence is TGTGCCAGCAGTTACGACCTAGCGGGAGGCCGCAATGAGCAGTTCTTC.

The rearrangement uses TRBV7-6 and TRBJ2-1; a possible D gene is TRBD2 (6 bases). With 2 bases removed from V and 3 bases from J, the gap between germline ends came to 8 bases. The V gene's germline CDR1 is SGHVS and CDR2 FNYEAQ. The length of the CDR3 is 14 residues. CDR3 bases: TGTGCCAGCAGCTTAACTAGCAGCTACAATGAGCAGTTCTTC. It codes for CASSLTSSYNEQFF.

Here the CDR3 reads CASSQGYRSEAFF. The CDR3 DNA reads TGTGCCAGCAGCCAGGGGTATAGATCTGAAGCTTTCTTT. J is TRBJ1-1 and V is TRBV21-1; the DNA was not used to check the table's D call, TRBD1. TRBV21-1 constitutes a pseudogene. The CDR3 extends over 13 amino acids.

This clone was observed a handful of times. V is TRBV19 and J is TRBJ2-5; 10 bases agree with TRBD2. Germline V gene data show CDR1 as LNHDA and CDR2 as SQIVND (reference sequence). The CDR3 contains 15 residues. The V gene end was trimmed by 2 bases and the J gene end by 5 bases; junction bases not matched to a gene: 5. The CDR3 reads CASSIRLAGTETQYF. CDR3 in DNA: TGTGCCAGTAGTATAAGACTAGCGGGTACGGAGACCCAGTACTTC.

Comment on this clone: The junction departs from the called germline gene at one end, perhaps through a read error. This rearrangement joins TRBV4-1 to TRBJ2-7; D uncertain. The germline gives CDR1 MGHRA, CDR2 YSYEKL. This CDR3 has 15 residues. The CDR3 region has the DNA TGCGCCAGCAGTCAAGGGTTACCAGGAACCTACGAGCAGTACTTC. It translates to CASSQGLPGTYEQYF.

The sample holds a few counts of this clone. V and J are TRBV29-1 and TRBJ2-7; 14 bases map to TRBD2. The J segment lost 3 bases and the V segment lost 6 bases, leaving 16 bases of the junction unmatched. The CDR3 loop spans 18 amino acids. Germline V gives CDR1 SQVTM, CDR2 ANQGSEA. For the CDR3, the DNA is TGCAGCGTCGGGAGGATCGGGACTAGCGGGAGTACGGGCTACGAGCAGTACTTC. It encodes CSVGRIGTSGSTGYEQYF.

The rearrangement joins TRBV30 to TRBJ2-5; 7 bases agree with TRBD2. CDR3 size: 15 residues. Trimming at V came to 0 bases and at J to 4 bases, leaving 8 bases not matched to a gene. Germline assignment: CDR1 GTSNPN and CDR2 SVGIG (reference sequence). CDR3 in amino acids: CAWSVASGDVETQYF. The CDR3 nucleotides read TGTGCCTGGAGTGTGGCTAGCGGTGACGTAGAGACCCAGTACTTC.

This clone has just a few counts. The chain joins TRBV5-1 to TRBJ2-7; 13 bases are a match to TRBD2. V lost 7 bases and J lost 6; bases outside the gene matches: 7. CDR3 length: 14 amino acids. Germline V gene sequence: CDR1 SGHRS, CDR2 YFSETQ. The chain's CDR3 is CASGNGTSGTEQYF. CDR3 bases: TGCGCCAGCGGGAACGGGACTAGCGGGACCGAGCAGTACTTC.